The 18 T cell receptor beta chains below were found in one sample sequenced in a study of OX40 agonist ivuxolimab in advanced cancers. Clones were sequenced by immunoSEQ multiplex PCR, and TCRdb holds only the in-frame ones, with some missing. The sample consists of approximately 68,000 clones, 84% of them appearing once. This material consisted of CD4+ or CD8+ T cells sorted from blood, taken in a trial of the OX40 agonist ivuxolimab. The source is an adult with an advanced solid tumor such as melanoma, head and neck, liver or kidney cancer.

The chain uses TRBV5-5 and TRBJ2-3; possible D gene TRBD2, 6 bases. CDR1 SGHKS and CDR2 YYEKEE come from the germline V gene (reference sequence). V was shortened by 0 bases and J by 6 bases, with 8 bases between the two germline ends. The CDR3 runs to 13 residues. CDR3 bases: TGTGCCAGCAGCTTGGGACTAGGGGATACGCAGTATTTT. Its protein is CASSLGLGDTQYF.

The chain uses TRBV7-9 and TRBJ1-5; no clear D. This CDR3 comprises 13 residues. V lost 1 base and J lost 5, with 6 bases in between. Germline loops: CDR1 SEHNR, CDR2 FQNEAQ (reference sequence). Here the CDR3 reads CASSLEGDQPQHF. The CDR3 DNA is TGTGCCAGCAGCTTAGAGGGCGATCAGCCCCAGCATTTT.

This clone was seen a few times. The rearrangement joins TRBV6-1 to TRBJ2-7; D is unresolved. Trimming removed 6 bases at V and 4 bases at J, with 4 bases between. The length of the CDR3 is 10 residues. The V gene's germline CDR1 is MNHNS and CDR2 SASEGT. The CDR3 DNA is TGTGCCAGCAGGGATTACGAGCAGTACTTC. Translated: CASRDYEQYF.

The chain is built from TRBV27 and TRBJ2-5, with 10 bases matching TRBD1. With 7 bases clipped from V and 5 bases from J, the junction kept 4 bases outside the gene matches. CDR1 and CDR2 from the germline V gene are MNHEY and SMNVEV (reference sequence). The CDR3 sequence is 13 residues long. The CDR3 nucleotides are TGTGCCAGCACCGCGGACAGGGGGGAGACCCAGTACTTC. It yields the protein CASTADRGETQYF.

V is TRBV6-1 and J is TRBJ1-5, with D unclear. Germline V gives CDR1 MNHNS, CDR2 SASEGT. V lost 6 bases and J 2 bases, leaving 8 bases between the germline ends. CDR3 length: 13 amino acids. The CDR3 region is CASSRERNQPQHF. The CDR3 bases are TGTGCCAGCAGCCGGGAGCGCAATCAGCCCCAGCATTTT.

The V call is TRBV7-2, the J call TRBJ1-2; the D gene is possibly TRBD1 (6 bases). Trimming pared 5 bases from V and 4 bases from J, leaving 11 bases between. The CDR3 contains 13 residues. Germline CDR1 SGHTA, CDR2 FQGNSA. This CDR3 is CASSIRQVYGYTF. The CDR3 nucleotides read TGTGCCAGCAGCATCCGACAGGTCTATGGCTACACCTTC.

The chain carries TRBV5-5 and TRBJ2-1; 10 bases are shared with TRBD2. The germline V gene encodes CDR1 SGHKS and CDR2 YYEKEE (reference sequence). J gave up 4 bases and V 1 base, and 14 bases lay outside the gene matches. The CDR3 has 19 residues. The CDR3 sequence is CASSLSSGRARILYNEQFF. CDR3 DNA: TGTGCCAGCAGCTTGTCTAGCGGGAGAGCTCGAATCCTGTACAATGAGCAGTTCTTC.

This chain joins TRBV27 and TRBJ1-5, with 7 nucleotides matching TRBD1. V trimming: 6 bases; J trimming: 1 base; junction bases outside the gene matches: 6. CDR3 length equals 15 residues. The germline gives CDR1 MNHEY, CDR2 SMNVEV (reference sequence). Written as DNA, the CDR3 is TGTGCCAGCAGGGCGACAGGGCTGAGCAATCAGCCCCAGCATTTT. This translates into CASRATGLSNQPQHF.

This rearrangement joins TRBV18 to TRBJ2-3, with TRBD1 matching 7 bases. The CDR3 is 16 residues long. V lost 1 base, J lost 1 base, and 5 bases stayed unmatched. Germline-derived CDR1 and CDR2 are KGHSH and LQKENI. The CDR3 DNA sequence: TGTGCCAGCTCACCACTTAGGGGGCAGGGCACAGATACGCAGTATTTT. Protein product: CASSPLRGQGTDTQYF. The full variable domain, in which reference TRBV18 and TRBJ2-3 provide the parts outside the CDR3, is NAGVMQNPRHLVRRRGQEARLRCSPMKGHSHVYWYRQLPEEGLKFMVYLQKENIIDESGMPKERFSAEFPKEGPSILRIQQVVRGDSAAYFCASSPLRGQGTDTQYFGPGTRLTVL.

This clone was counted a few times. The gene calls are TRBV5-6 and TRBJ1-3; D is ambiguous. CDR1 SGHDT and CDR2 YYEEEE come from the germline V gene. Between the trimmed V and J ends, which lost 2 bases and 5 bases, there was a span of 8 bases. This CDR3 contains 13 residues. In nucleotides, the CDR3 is TGTGCCAGCAGCTTTGGGCGGCGAAACACCATATATTTT. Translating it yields CASSFGRRNTIYF.

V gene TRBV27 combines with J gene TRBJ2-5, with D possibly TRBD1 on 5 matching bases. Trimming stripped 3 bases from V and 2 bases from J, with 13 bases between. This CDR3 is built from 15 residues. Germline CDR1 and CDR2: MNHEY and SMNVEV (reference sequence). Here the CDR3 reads CASSLGRAKQETQYF. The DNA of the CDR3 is TGTGCCAGCAGTTTGGGCAGGGCCAAACAAGAGACCCAGTACTTC.

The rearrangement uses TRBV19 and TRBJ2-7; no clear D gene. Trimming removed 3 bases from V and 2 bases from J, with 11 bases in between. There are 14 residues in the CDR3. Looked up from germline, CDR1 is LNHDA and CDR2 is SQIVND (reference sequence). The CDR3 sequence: CASSMIHRPYEQYF. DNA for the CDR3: TGTGCCAGTAGTATGATACACAGACCCTACGAGCAGTACTTC.

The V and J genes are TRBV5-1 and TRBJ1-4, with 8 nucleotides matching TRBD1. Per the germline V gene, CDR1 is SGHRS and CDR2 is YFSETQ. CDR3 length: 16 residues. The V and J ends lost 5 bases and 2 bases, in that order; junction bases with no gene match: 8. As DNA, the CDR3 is TGCGCCAGCAGATCGACAGGGGAAGCGACTAATGAAAAACTGTTTTTT. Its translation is CASRSTGEATNEKLFF.

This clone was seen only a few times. The CDR3 coding sequence is TGCAGCGCCGGGACAAGCGGGAATGAGCAGTTCTTC. The encoded protein is CSAGTSGNEQFF. V gene TRBV29-1 combines with J gene TRBJ2-1; D could derive from TRBD1 or TRBD2 (6 bases each). Deletions cut 7 bases from V and 7 bases from J, with 14 bases between. Germline lookup yields CDR1 SQVTM and CDR2 ANQGSEA. The CDR3 is 12 amino acids.

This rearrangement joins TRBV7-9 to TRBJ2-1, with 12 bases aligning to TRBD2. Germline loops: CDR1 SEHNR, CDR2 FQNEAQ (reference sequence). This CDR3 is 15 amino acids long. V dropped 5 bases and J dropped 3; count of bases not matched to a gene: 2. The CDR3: CASSPTSGGYNEQFF. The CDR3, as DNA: TGTGCCAGCAGCCCGACTAGCGGGGGCTACAATGAGCAGTTCTTC.

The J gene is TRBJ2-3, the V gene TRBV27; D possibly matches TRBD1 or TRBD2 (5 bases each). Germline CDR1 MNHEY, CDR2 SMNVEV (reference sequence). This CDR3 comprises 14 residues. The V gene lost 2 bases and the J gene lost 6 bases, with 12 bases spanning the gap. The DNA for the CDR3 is TGTGCCAGCAGTTTAGGGCAGGGACCTGATACGCAGTATTTT. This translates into CASSLGQGPDTQYF.

CDR3 nucleotide sequence: TGTGCCAGTAGTATAGAAGCGCTTAGCTCCTACAATGAGCAGTTCTTC. Its protein is CASSIEALSSYNEQFF. The J gene is TRBJ2-1, the V gene TRBV19; D is uncertain. Trimming removed 0 bases at V and 0 bases at J, with 9 bases between. CDR1 and CDR2 from the germline V gene are LNHDA and SQIVND (reference sequence). The CDR3 has 16 amino acids.

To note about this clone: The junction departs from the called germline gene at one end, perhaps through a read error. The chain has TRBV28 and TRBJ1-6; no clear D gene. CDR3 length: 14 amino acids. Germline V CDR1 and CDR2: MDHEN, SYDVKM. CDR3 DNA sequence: TGTGCCAGCTGTTTGACGTTCAATAATTCACCCCTCCACTTT. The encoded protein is CASCLTFNNSPLHF.